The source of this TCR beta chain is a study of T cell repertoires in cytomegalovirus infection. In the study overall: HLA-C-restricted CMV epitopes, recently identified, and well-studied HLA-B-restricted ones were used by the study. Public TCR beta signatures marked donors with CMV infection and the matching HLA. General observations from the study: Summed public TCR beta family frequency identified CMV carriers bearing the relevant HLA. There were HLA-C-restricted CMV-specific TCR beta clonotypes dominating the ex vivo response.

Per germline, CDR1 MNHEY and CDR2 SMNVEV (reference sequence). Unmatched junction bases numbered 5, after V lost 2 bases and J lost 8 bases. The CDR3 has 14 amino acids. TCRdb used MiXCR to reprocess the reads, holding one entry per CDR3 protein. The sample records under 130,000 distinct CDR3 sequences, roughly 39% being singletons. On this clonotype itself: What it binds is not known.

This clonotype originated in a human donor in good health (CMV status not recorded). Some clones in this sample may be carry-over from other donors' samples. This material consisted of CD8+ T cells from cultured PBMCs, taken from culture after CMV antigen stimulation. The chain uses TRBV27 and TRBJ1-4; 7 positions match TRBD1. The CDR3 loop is CASSLQGGEEKLFF. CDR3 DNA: TGTGCCAGCAGTTTACAGGGGGGGGAAGAAAAACTGTTTTTT.